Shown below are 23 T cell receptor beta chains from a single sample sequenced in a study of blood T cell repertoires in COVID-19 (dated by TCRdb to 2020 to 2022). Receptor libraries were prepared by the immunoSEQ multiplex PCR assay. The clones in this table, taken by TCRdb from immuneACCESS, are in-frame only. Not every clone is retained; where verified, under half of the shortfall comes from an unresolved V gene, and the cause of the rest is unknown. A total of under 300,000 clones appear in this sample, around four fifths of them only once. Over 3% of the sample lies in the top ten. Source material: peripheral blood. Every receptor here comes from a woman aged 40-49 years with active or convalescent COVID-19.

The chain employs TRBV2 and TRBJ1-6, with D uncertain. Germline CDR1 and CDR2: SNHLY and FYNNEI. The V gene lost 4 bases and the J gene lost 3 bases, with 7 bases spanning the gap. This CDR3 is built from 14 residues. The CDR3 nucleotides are TGTGCCAGCAGTGCCCGGGACTATAATTCACCCCTCCACTTT. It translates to CASSARDYNSPLHF.

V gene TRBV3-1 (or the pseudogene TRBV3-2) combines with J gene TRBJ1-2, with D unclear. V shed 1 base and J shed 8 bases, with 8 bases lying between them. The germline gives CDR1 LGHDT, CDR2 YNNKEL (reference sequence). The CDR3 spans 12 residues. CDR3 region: CASSQVAGGYTF. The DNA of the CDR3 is TGTGCCAGCAGCCAAGTGGCGGGCGGCTACACCTTC.

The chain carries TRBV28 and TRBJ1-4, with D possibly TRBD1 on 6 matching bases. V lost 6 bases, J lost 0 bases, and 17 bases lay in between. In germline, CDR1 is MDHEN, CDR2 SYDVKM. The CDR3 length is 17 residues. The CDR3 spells CASRAPGQPATNEKLFF. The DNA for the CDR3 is TGTGCCAGCAGGGCGCCGGGACAACCAGCAACTAATGAAAAACTGTTTTTT.

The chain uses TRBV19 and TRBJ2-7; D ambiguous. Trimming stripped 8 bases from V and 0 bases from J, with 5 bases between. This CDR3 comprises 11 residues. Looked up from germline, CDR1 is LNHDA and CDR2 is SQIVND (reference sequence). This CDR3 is CASSNSYEQYV. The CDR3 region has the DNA TGTGCCAGTTCCAACTCCTACGAGCAGTACGTC.

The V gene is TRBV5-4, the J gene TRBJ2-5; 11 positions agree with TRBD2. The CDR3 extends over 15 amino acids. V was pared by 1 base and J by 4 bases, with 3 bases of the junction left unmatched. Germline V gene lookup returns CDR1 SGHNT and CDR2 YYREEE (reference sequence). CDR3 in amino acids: CASSLLGLAAETQYF. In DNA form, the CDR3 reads TGTGCCAGCAGCTTGTTGGGACTAGCGGCAGAGACCCAGTACTTC.

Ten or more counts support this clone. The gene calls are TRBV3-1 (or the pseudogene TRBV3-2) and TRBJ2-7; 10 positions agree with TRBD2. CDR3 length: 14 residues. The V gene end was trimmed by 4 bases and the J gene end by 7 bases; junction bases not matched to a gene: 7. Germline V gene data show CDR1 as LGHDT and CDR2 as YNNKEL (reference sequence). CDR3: CASSREVAGGEQYF. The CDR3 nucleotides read TGTGCCAGCAGCCGGGAGGTAGCGGGGGGTGAGCAGTACTTC.

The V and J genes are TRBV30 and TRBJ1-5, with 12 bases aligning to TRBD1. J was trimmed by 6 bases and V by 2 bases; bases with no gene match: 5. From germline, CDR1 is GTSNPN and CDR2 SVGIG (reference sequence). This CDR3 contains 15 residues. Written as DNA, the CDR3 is TGTGCCTGGAGTAGGGACAGGGGGCGAGGTCAGCCCCAGCATTTT. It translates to CAWSRDRGRGQPQHF.

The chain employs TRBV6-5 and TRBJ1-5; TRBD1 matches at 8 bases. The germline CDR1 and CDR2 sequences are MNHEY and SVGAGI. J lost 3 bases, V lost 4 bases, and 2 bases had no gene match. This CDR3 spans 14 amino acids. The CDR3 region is CASSWDRNNQPQHF. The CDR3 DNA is TGTGCCAGCAGTTGGGACAGGAACAATCAGCCCCAGCATTTT.

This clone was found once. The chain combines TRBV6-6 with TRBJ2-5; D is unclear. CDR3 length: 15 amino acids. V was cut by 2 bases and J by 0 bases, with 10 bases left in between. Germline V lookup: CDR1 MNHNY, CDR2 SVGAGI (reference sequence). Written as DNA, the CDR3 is TGTGCCAGCAGTTACAGTCCAGATTACCAAGAGACCCAGTACTTC. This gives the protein CASSYSPDYQETQYF.

Here the CDR3 reads CASSSPAGYSTEAFF. The CDR3, as DNA: TGTGCCAGCAGCTCCCCGGCGGGGTATAGTACTGAAGCTTTCTTT. The genes are TRBV7-6 and TRBJ1-1; D not resolved. The CDR3 loop spans 15 amino acids. V was clipped by 4 bases and J by 5 bases, with 17 bases between them. Germline CDR1 SGHVS, CDR2 FNYEAQ.

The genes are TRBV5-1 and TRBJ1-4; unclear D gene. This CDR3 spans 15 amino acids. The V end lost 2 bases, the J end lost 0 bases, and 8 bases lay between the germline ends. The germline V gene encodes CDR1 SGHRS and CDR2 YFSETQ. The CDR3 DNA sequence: TGCGCCAGCAGCTTCCGAGGAGCAACTAATGAAAAACTGTTTTTT. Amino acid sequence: CASSFRGATNEKLFF.

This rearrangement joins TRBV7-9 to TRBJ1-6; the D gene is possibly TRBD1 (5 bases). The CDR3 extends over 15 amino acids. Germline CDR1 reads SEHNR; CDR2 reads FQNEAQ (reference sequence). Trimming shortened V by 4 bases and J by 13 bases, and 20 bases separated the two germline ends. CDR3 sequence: CASSSAPGTTGPLHF. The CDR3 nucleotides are TGTGCCAGCAGCTCCGCCCCCGGGACTACAGGTCCCCTCCACTTT.

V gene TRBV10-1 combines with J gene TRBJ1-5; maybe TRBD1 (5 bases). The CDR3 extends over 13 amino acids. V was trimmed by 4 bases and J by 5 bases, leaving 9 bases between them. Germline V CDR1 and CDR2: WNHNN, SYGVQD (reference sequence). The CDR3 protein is CASSADKDQPQHF. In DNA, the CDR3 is TGCGCCAGCAGTGCGGACAAGGATCAGCCCCAGCATTTT.

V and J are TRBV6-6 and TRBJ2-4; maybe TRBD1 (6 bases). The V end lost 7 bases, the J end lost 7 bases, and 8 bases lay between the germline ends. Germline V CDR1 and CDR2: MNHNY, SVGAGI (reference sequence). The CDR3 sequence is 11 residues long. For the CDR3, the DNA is TGTGCCAGCACTACAGGGAACATTCAGTACTTC. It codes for CASTTGNIQYF.

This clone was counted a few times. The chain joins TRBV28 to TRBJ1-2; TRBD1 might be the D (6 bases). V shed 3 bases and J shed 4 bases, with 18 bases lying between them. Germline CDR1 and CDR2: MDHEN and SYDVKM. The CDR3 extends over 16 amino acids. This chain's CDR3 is CASSFTGFGPIYGYTF. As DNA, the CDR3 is TGTGCCAGCAGTTTTACAGGGTTTGGGCCCATCTATGGCTACACCTTC.

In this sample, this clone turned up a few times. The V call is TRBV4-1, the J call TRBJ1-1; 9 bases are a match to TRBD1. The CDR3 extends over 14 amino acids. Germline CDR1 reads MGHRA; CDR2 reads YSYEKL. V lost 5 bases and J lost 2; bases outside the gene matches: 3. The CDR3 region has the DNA TGCGCCAGCAGCGACACAGGGGGCAACACTGAAGCTTTCTTT. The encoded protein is CASSDTGGNTEAFF.

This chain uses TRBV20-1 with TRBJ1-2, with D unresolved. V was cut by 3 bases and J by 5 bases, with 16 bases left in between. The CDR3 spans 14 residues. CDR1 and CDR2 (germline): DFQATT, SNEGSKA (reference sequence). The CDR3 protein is CSASMTEPLYGYTF. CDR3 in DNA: TGCAGTGCTAGTATGACGGAGCCCTTATATGGCTACACCTTC.

The CDR3 is CASSPRQALRGYTF. CDR3 bases: TGTGCCAGCAGTCCCAGACAGGCCCTACGGGGCTACACCTTC. The gene calls are TRBV28 and TRBJ1-2; perhaps TRBD1 as D (6 bases). Germline CDR1 reads MDHEN; CDR2 reads SYDVKM. The CDR3 runs to 14 residues. Trimming took 5 bases from V and 8 from J, leaving 18 bases between them.

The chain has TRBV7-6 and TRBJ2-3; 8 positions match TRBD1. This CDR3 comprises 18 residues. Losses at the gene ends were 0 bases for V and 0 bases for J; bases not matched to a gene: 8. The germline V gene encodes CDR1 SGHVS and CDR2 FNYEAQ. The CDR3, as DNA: TGTGCCAGCAGCTTAGCGCCAGGGACAGGAACTAGCACAGATACGCAGTATTTT. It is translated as CASSLAPGTGTSTDTQYF.

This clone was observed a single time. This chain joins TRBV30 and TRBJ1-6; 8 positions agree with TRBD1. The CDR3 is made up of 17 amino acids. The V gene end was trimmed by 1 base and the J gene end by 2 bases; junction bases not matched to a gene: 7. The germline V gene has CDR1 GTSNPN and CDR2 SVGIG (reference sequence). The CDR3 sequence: CAWSGVAGGAYNSPLHF. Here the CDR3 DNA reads TGTGCCTGGAGTGGGGTAGCAGGGGGCGCCTATAATTCACCCCTCCACTTT.

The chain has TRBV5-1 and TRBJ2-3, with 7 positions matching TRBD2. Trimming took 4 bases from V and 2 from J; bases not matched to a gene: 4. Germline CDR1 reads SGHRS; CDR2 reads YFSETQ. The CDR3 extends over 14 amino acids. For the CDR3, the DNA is TGCGCCAGCAGCAGGACTAGGATCACAGATACGCAGTATTTT. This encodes CASSRTRITDTQYF.

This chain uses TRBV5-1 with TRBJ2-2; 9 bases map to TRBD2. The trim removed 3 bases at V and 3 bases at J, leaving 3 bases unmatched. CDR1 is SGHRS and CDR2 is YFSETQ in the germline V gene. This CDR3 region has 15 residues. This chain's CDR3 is CASSSSGGYTGELFF. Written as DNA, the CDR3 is TGCGCCAGCAGCTCGAGCGGGGGGTACACCGGGGAGCTGTTTTTT. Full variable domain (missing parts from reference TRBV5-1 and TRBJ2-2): KAGVTQTPRYLIKTRGQQVTLSCSPISGHRSVSWYQQTPGQGLQFLFEYFSETQRNKGNFPGRFSGRQFSNSRSEMNVSTLELGDSALYLCASSSSGGYTGELFFGEGSRLTVL.

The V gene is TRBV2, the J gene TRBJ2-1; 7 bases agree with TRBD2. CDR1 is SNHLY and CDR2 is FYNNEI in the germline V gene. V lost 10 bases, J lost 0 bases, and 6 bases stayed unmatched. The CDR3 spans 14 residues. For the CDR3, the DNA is TGTGCCATTGGGGGGGAAAGCTCCTACAATGAGCAGTTCTTC. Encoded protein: CAIGGESSYNEQFF.